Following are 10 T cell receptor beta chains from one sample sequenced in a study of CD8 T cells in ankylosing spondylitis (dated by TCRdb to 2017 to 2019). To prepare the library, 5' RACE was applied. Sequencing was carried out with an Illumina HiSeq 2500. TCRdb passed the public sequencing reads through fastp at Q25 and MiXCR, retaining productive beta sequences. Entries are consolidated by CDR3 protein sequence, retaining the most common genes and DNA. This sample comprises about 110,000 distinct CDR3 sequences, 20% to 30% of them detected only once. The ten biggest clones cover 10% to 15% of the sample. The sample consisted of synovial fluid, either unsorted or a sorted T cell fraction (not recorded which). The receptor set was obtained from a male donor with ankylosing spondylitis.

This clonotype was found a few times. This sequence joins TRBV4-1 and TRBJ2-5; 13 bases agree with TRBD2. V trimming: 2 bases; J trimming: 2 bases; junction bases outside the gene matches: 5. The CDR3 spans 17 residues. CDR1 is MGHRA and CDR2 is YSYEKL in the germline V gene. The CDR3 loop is CASSQIGTSGAQETQYF. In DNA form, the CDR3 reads TGCGCCAGCAGCCAAATCGGGACTAGCGGGGCACAAGAGACCCAGTACTTC.

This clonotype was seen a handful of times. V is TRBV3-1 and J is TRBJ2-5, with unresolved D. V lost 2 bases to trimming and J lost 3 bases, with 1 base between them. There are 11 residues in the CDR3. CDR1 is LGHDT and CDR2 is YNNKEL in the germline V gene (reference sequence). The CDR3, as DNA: TGTGCCAGCAGCCAAAAAGAGACCCAGTACTTC. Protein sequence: CASSQKETQYF.

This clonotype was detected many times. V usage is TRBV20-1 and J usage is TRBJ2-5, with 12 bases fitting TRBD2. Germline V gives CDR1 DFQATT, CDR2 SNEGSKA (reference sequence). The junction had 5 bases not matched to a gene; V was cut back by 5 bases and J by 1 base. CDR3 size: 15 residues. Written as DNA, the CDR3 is TGCAGTGCTCAACTAGCGGGAGGACCCCAAGAGACCCAGTACTTC. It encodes CSAQLAGGPQETQYF.

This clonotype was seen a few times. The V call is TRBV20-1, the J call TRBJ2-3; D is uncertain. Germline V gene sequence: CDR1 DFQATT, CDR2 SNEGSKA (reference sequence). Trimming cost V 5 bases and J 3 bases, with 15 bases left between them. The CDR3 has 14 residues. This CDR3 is CSALTPLGTDTQYF. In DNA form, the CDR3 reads TGCAGTGCTCTTACACCACTCGGGACAGATACGCAGTATTTT.

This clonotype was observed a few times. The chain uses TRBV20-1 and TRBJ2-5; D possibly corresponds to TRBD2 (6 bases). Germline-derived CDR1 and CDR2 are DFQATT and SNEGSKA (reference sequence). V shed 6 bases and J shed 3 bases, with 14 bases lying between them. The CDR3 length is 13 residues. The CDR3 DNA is TGCAGTGCCCGGGGGTCCGGTGAAGAGACCCAGTACTTC. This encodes CSARGSGEETQYF.

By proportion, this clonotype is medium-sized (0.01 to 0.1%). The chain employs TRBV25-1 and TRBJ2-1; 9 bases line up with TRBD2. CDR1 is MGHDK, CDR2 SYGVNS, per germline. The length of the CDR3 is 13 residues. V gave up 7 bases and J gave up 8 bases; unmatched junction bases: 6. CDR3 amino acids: CASNRAGGDEQFF. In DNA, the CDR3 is TGTGCCAGCAATCGGGCGGGAGGGGATGAGCAGTTCTTC.

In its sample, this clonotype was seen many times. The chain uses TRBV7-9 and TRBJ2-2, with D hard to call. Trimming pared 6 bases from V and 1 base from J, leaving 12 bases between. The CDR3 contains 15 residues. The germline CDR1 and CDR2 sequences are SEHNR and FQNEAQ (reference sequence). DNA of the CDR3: TGTGCCAGCAGGGCCGTTGGCGGGAACACCGGGGAGCTGTTTTTT. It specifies CASRAVGGNTGELFF.

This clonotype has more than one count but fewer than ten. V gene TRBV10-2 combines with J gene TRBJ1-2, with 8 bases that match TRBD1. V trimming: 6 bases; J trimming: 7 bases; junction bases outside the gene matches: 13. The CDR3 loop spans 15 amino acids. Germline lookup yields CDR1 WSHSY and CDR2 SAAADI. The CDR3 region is CASRRGSTGVGGYTF. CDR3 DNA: TGCGCCAGCAGGAGGGGGTCGACAGGGGTTGGTGGCTACACCTTC.

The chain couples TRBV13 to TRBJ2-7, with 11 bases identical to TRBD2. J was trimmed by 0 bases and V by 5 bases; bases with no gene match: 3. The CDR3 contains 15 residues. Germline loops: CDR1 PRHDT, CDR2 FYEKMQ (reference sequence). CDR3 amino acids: CASSNSGRASYEQYF. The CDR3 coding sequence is TGTGCCAGCAGCAATAGCGGGAGGGCCTCCTACGAGCAGTACTTC.

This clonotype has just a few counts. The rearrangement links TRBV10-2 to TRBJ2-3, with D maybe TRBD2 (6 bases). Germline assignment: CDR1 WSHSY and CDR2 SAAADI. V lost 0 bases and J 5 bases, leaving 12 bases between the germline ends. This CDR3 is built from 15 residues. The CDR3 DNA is TGCGCCAGCAGTGAGTCTCCGGGAGCAGGAGATACGCAGTATTTT. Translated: CASSESPGAGDTQYF.